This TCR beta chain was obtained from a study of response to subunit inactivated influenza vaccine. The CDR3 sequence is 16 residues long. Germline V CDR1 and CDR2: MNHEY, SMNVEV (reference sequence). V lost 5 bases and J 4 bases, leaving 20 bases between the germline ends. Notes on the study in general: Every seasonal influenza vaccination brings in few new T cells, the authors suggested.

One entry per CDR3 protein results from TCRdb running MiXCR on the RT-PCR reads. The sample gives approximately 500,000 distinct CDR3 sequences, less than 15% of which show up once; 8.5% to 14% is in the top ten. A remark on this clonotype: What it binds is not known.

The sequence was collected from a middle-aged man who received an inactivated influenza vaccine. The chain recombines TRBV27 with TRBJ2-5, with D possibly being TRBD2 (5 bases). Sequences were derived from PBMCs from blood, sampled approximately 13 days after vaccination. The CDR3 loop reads CASSPEVADSVETQYF. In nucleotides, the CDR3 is TGTGCCAGCAGTCCTGAGGTTGCGGATAGCGTAGAGACCCAGTACTTC.